This T cell receptor (beta chain) comes out of a study of cytomegalovirus exposure and HLA in healthy donors. The CDR3 has 15 amino acids. Germline V lookup: CDR1 SGHTA, CDR2 FQGNSA. With 1 base removed from V and 3 bases from J, the gap between germline ends came to 10 bases. TCRdb's table, derived via immunoSEQ multiplex PCR, lists solely in-frame clones and lacks some. This table holds some 240,000 clones, approximately 86% found once. The receptor comes from a woman in her 30s in good health and CMV-seropositive. J is TRBJ2-1 and V is TRBV7-2, with D unresolved. The specimen sequenced was PBMCs. DNA for the CDR3: TGTGCCAGCAGCTTAGGAGGTGCGGTCTACAATGAGCAGTTCTTC. This translates into CASSLGGAVYNEQFF.